The table lists the clone carrying this T cell receptor (beta chain) with a few counts. These data originate in a study of blood T cell repertoires in COVID-19. Across the whole study: PBMCs, B-cell-depleted T cells, or T cells provided the cDNA or gDNA that made up the material.

The length of the CDR3 is 16 residues. Original methodology: By means of reference gene primer amplification, nucleated cell counts were estimated. Clones were sequenced by immunoSEQ multiplex PCR, and TCRdb holds only the in-frame ones, with some missing. Clonal size and the V and J genes are those of that table, whereas D and trimming came from the DNA. The sample includes about 280,000 clones, approximately 85% of them seen just once. The sequenced sample was peripheral blood. The receptor was derived from a man in his forties or fifties with active or convalescent COVID-19. The chain couples TRBV21-1 to TRBJ2-7; TRBD1, the D gene given by the table, was not confirmed from the DNA. TRBV21-1 is a known pseudogene. CDR3 sequence reads: CASSKGTHRLSYEQYF. The CDR3 DNA sequence: TGTGCCAGCAGCAAAGGGACACACCGGCTCTCATACGAGCAGTACTTC.